This T cell receptor (beta chain) stems from a study of shared clonotypes between healthy human individuals (dated by TCRdb to about 2020). Broadly, across the study: A couple of women and a few men aged 18 to 49 years were included in the cohort. To increase sequencing depth and limit assay-specific biases, TCR repertoire library preparation and sequencing were carried out by different laboratories using diverse techniques. To estimate repertoire size and how much clonotype sharing occurs between individuals, the study deeply sequenced the blood TCR repertoires of 4 to 6 healthy adults. Between about 0.85 and 8.9 billion PBMCs per donor were obtained by leukapheresis. For each donor, three plates each were used for CD4 naive and CD4 memory, two plates were used for CD8 naive, and one plate was used for CD8 memory. General study outcomes and caveats: The small number of donors limited the genetic and exposure-history diversity represented. Across four donors, approximately 4.6% of naive CD4, approximately 3.6% of naive CD8, approximately 2.5% of memory CD4, and 0.4% of memory CD8 clonotypes were shared. Sampling was restricted to blood, and TCR repertoires in tissues likely differ from the TCR repertoires found in blood. Larger estimated clonotype richness was generally found for naive subsets than for memory subsets. Pairwise subsampling indicated that sequencing depth was expected to affect the degree of clonotype sharing among donors. Clonotypes shared by all four sorted-subset donors showed higher generation probabilities than non-shared clonotypes. Rarefaction of sorted-subset datasets indicated incomplete sequencing despite the large sequencing depth.

TCR CDR3 regions were amplified from genomic DNA by multiplex PCR using the deep immunoSEQ assay. Extracted genomic DNA from each cell subset was spread evenly across all wells of several immunoSEQ 96-well plates, with each plate serving as a replicate. For sorted subsets, approximately 200 ng of genomic DNA, equivalent to tens of thousands of T cell genomes, went into each replicate PCR. Purified libraries were measured with a Qubit 3.0 fluorometer, size-checked on a Bioanalyzer 2100, and measured again with the KAPA Library Quantification kit. Every immunoSEQ 96-well plate was sequenced on a dedicated single-read 150-cycle Illumina NextSeq 550 flow cell. For the original study's pipeline: The immunoSEQ output contained only junctional sequences without quality scores, so filtering could not match that applied to full-length reads. To assign V/J genes and CDR3, sequences were annotated using PyIR, a Python wrapper for IgBLAST v1.9, with IMGT germline references. Reads with weak V/J assignments (E-value above 1e-6), missing CDR3, stop codons, out-of-frame junctions, or ambiguous translated residues were removed. V3J clonotypes were defined as sequences sharing an identical inferred V gene, J gene, and CDR3 amino acid sequence. Percentage overlap between repertoires was calculated by dividing the number of shared unique clonotypes by the size of the smaller repertoire. Three approaches were used to assess repertoire richness: RTK rarefaction, the Chao1 estimator, and Recon v2.1 estimates of unobserved clonotypes. For all TCRbeta clonotypes obtained by the gDNA method from a few donors, generation probabilities were computed with OLGA. In TCRdb, the immuneACCESS table is reduced to in-frame sequences with V and J assigned. These tables do not hold every clone; where another copy was compared, an unresolved V gene accounts for under half, and the others remain unexplained. V and J calls and clone size come straight from that table; D and trimming were deduced from the DNA. The sample table shows around 2.3 million clones, and around 95% are seen once. Of the sample, 0.1% to 0.15% is held by the ten largest clones.

The CDR3 goes from the cysteine to the phenylalanine over 15 residues. CDR3 DNA is the only sequence kept; it has 45 bases, read in frame from the first base. As encoded in the germline V gene, CDR1 is SGDLS while CDR2 is YYNGEE. V is reduced by 2 bases and J by 4 bases, leaving a spacing of 13 bases between them. The table lists this clone with a count of one. No antigen is known for it. No much larger clone exists at a distance of one base, and base qualities are not known. Healthy HIV-negative adults with no recently reported acute infections or vaccinations were included as donors. Every donor was a Caucasian adult residing in Nashville, Tennessee, USA. Magnetic negative selection was used to enrich CD4+ T cells, after which naive cells were positively selected on CD45RA and the negative fraction became the memory subset. Blood was collected by leukapheresis, and PBMCs were isolated by Ficoll-Histopaque density gradient centrifugation and then cryopreserved in liquid nitrogen vapor phase. Analytical flow cytometry was used to check the purity and quantity of every magnetically sorted T cell population. Each sorted fraction had its genomic DNA isolated and then quantified by UV absorbance on a Nanodrop 2000c.

This sequence originates from a man younger than 30 in good health. Sample: naive CD4+ T cells sorted from blood. Taken with the paper, the label for cell subset or site translates to: CD45RA+ positively selected. In this chain, TRBV9 is recombined with TRBJ2-1; the D gene identity is not certain. The nucleotide sequence reads as follows: TGTGCCAGCAGCGTTTGGAACTCCCCGTACAATGAGCAGTTCTTC. Its protein reads: CASSVWNSPYNEQFF.